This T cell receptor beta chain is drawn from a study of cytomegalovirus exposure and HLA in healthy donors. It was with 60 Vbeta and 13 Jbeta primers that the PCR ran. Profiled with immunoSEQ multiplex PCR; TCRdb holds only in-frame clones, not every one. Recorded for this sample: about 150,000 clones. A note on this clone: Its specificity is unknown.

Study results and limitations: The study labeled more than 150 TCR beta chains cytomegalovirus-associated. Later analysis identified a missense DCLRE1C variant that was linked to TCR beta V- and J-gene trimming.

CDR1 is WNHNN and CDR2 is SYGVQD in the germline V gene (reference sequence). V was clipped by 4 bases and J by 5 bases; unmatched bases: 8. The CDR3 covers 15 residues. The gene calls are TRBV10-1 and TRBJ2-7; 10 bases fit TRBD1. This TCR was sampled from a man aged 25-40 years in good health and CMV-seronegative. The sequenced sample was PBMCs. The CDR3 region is CASSGTGTGVHEQYF. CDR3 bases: TGCGCCAGCAGTGGCACCGGGACAGGGGTCCACGAGCAGTACTTC.